This T cell receptor beta chain was recorded in a study of blood T cell repertoires in COVID-19. Study as a whole: Acute-phase and convalescent COVID-19 samples originated in the United States, Italy and Spain. Sources were T cells, B-cell-depleted T cells, or PBMCs; the material itself was cDNA or gDNA.

Germline assignment: CDR1 SGHTA and CDR2 FQGNSA. The CDR3 sequence is 16 residues long. V gave up 1 base and J gave up 0 bases, with 12 bases separating them. Per the original data handling: Nucleated cell number was recorded as an estimate derived from reference gene primer amplification. Using immunoSEQ multiplex PCR, the repertoire was profiled, and TCRdb retains in-frame clones only, with some absent. V and J calls and clone size are given by that table; D and trimming were obtained from the DNA. The sample includes roughly 180,000 clones, approximately 88% of them seen just once. Cohort placement rested on clinical history that participants reported themselves.

The chain recombines TRBV7-2 with TRBJ2-5; D not certain. This TCR came from a woman aged 60-75 years who had recovered from COVID-19. The sequencing input was PBMCs or T cells enriched from blood (not recorded which). CDR3 bases: TGTGCCAGCAGCTTAGGAGGTTACACGTACCAAGAGACCCAGTACTTC. As protein: CASSLGGYTYQETQYF.